This record covers a single TCR beta chain. Its antigen is not known. Looked up from germline, CDR1 is KGHSH and CDR2 is LQKENI. Trimming removed 0 bases from V and 2 bases from J, with 10 bases in between. This CDR3 contains 15 residues. This sample is part of a study of vaccination effects on CD4 cells after COVID-19. Profiled with immunoSEQ multiplex PCR; TCRdb holds only in-frame clones, not every one. The sample lists about 66,000 clones; 76% were seen once. Before sequencing, viral peptide pools were used by the ViraFEST assay to expand antigen-specific CD4+ T cells. Upon completion of 10 days in culture, CD4+ T cells were isolated. Each participant was administered two doses of either the BNT162b2 or the mRNA-1273 vaccine.

Sequences were derived from CD4+ T cells from PBMCs cultured with HCoV-OC43 spike peptides, sampled after COVID-19 vaccination. Subset reported: HCoV-OC43 spike overlapping peptide pool stimulation. This chain links TRBV18 with TRBJ2-5; D not certain. The clonotype comes from a human donor who received a COVID-19 vaccine. The CDR3 sequence is CASSPPALGQETQYF. The CDR3 DNA is TGTGCCAGCTCACCACCCGCTTTAGGGCAAGAGACCCAGTACTTC.